The T cell receptor (beta chain) described here comes from a study of vaccination and CD4 T cells after COVID-19. Trimming shortened V by 5 bases and J by 2 bases, and 10 bases separated the two germline ends. CDR1 and CDR2 (germline): KGHDR, SFDVKD. The CDR3 extends over 14 amino acids. The Oncomine TCR Beta short-read assay generated sequence data from the DNA of cultured CD4+ T cells. TCRdb re-analysed the PCR reads in MiXCR, keeping a single row per CDR3 protein. The sample contains roughly 20,000 distinct CDR3 sequences, 38% of which appear only once. This clonotype has just a few counts. The antigen is undetermined. Treatment given: roughly 10-day PBMC culture with coronavirus spike peptide pools or control peptides (ViraFEST assay).

The starting material was CD4+ T cells from blood, cultured in vitro, obtained before SARS-CoV-2 vaccination. The TCR comes from a human donor who received a COVID-19 vaccine. The rearrangement joins TRBV24-1 to TRBJ2-3; D is unclear. The CDR3, as DNA: TGTGCCACCAGTGGGGTCCCCCCCACAGATACGCAGTATTTT. Its translation: CATSGVPPTDTQYF.